This T cell receptor (beta chain) is from a study of molecular identifiers for immune sequencing clone quantification. Study-wide findings and caveats: Jurkat TCR RNA spiked in from one cell reportedly remained identifiable amid about 1 million naive cells. Clones of above 20 RNA copies carried over 98% of effector molecules; in naive cells they carried under 1%.

Germline V gives CDR1 LGHNA, CDR2 YNFKEQ. There are 14 residues in the CDR3. Unmatched junction bases numbered 6, after V lost 5 bases and J lost 3 bases. Using its own MiXCR run on the PCR reads, TCRdb lists one record per CDR3 protein. Of about 100,000 distinct CDR3 sequences listed, roughly 38% were seen once; the top ten hold roughly 4.2%. This clonotype was picked up many times. Its antigen is unidentified. What was sequenced was naive CD8+ T cells from blood, with Jurkat cell RNA spiked in. Subset meaning: FACS-sorted CD8+CD4-CCR7+CD45RA+ naive T cells. The chain employs TRBV4-2 and TRBJ2-7; 8 nucleotides agree with TRBD1. The receptor was derived from a human donor in good health. Some libraries in this study had Jurkat cell RNA spiked in. This CDR3 reads CASSTGGKGYEQYF. In DNA form, the CDR3 reads TGTGCCAGCAGCACAGGGGGTAAGGGCTACGAGCAGTACTTC.